The rows below give T cell receptor beta chains drawn from one sample of a study of Ad26.COV2.S vaccination and SARS-CoV-2 variants. The method was immunoSEQ multiplex PCR; TCRdb's version includes in-frame clones alone and lacks a portion of them. The repertoire holds about 320,000 clones, with roughly 90% as singletons. Sequences were derived from peripheral blood, sampled in a trial of Ad26.COV2.S vaccine versus placebo. These receptors were taken from a person between 18 and 65 years old who received the Ad26.COV2.S COVID-19 vaccine or a placebo. Both conserved end residues are part of each CDR3. A D gene is named only where the DNA matches it firmly. The listing skips clone size in some rows; elsewhere it reads once, few, many or a size class.

>TRBJ2-1|-|TRBD2|TRBV5-1
TGCGCCAGCAGCTCCCACGAGGGGACTAGCGTAACTGAGCAGTTCTTC
CASSSHEGTSVTEQFF
>TRBJ2-2|once|TRBD1|TRBV9
TGTGCCAGCAGCGCCAGACAGGGGGACACCGGGGAGCTGTTTTTT
CASSARQGDTGELFF
>TRBJ1-1|-|-|TRBV5-5
TGTGCCAGCAGCTCCAGGGTGGGGAACACTGAAGCTTTCTTT
CASSSRVGNTEAFF
>TRBJ1-5|few|-|TRBV7-8
TGTGCCACCGCCGAAGGGGGAAGCAATCAGCCCCAGCATTTT
CATAEGGSNQPQHF
>TRBJ1-2|once|-|TRBV27
TGTGCCAGCAGTTTAAACGGGGTTACGATCTATGGCTACACCTTC
CASSLNGVTIYGYTF
>TRBJ1-5|-|-|TRBV13
TGTGCCAGCTCCTTAAGAGGTAGCAATCAGCCCCAGCATTTT
CASSLRGSNQPQHF
>TRBJ2-1|-|-|TRBV30
TGTGCCTGGAGACGAGAGGCGGGGGCTACCTACAATGAGCAGTTCTTC
CAWRREAGATYNEQFF
>TRBJ1-5|once|-|TRBV27
TGTGCCAGCAGTTTGACCCTGAGACAGCCCCAGCATTTT
CASSLTLRQPQHF
>TRBJ1-1|-|-|TRBV9
TGTGCCAGCAGCGTCGGAGGAACCGAAGCTTTCTTT
CASSVGGTEAFF
>TRBJ2-7|-|TRBD1|TRBV5-1
TGCGCCAGCAGCTCGGGACAGGGCGGTTACGAGCAGTACTTC
CASSSGQGGYEQYF
>TRBJ1-1|-|-|TRBV19
TGTGCCAGTAGTATAGGAGGGCAGAACACTGAAGCTTTCTTT
CASSIGGQNTEAFF
>TRBJ2-1|-|TRBD2|TRBV9
TGTGCCAGCAGCGTCCTAGCGGGAGGCGACAATGAGCAGTTCTTC
CASSVLAGGDNEQFF
>TRBJ1-2|-|-|TRBV29-1
TGCAGCGTTGACCTTGCGGAGGCACGGGGCTACACCTTC
CSVDLAEARGYTF
>TRBJ1-4|-|TRBD1|TRBV6-5
TGTGCCAGCAGTAACTCGGGACAGGGTCAAGAAAAACTGTTTTTT
CASSNSGQGQEKLFF
>TRBJ1-1|-|TRBD1|TRBV6-5
TGTGCCAGCACCCTAGGAAGGGGGCTGAGCACTGAAGCTTTCTTT
CASTLGRGLSTEAFF
>TRBJ1-2|-|-|TRBV28
TGTGCCAGCAGTTTATTGGATTTGACGGGGGGCGTAAGTGGCTACACCTTC
CASSLLDLTGGVSGYTF
>TRBJ1-1|-|-|TRBV10-1
TGCGCCAGCAGTGATGCCCTCCACACTGAAGCTTTCTTT
CASSDALHTEAFF
>TRBJ1-2|-|-|TRBV6-5
TGTGCCAGCAGTTACGGGGAAAACTATGGCTACACCTTC
CASSYGENYGYTF
>TRBJ1-2|-|-|TRBV9
TGTGCCAGCAGCCTTAAAGTGTACGGCTACACCTTC
CASSLKVYGYTF
>TRBJ2-2|-|-|TRBV27
TGTGCCAGCGAAGGAGGGGACACCGGGGAGCTGTTTTTT
CASEGGDTGELFF
>TRBJ1-4|-|TRBD1|TRBV5-1
TGCGCCAGCCGACAGGGGGCGGACTTTGAAGAACTGTTTTTT
CASRQGADFEELFF
>TRBJ2-1|-|-|TRBV25-1
TGTGCCAGCCACGGAGACCGTGGCAATGAGCAGTTCTTC
CASHGDRGNEQFF
>TRBJ1-6|-|-|TRBV7-9
TGTGCCAGCAGCCCTCTTGGAGGGAGTAATTATAATTCACCCCTCCACTTT
CASSPLGGSNYNSPLHF
>TRBJ1-6|-|-|TRBV9
TGTGCCAGCAGCGTAGTTCCGCAGGACCTCTGGAATTCACCCCTCCACTTT
CASSVVPQDLWNSPLHF
>TRBJ1-2|-|-|TRBV5-1
TGCGCCAGCAGCCTCGATAACTATGGCTACACCTTC
CASSLDNYGYTF
>TRBJ1-3|-|TRBD1|TRBV10-3
TGTGCCATCAGTGAGAGGACAGGCTTGTCTGGAAACACCATATATTTT
CAISERTGLSGNTIYF
>TRBJ2-2|once|TRBD2|TRBV7-3
TGTGCCAGCAGCTTTCAAGCGGGGACGAACACCGGGGAGCTGTTTTTT
CASSFQAGTNTGELFF
>TRBJ1-1|once|-|TRBV27
TGTGCCAGCAGTTTTACTGGAGGGAGCCCTGAAGCTTTCTTT
CASSFTGGSPEAFF
>TRBJ1-1|few|-|TRBV6-4
TGTGCCAGCAGTGATATTTGGGGGACTGAAGCTTTCTTT
CASSDIWGTEAFF
>TRBJ1-5|-|-|TRBV4-1
TGCGCCAGCAGCCAAGTGGGCAGGGCTCAGCCCCAGCATTTT
CASSQVGRAQPQHF
>TRBJ2-6|-|-|TRBV4-3
TGCGCCAGCAGCCAAGGGAATGTTGGGGGGTCTGGGGCCAACGTCCTGACTTTC
CASSQGNVGGSGANVLTF
>TRBJ1-1|-|-|TRBV30
TGTGCCTGGAGCCATTTAGGCAGGAGGACTTTCTTT
CAWSHLGRRTFF
>TRBJ1-4|-|TRBD1|TRBV2
TGTGCCAGCAGTAACCAGGGGGGCGATGAAAAACTGTTTTTT
CASSNQGGDEKLFF
>TRBJ2-1|-|-|TRBV15
TGTGCCACCAGCGCATCAGGGGAGCAGTTCTTC
CATSASGEQFF
>TRBJ2-5|-|-|TRBV10-3
TGTGCCATCAGTGTCGGTGGACAACAAGAGACCCAGTACTTC
CAISVGGQQETQYF
>TRBJ2-1|-|-|TRBV6-2/TRBV6-3
TGTGCCAGCAGTTACTCGGTACCCCGGGACAATGAGCAGTTCTTC
CASSYSVPRDNEQFF
>TRBJ2-2|-|-|TRBV7-2
TGTGCCAGCGGGGGGGGACACACGAACACCGGGGAGCTGTTTTTT
CASGGGHTNTGELFF
>TRBJ2-1|-|TRBD2|TRBV6-5
TGTGCCAGCAGTTACACGGGACTACCTTTGGAGCAGTTCTTC
CASSYTGLPLEQFF
>TRBJ2-6|-|-|TRBV18
TGTGCCAGCTCCCTCGACAGAATCTCTGGGGCCAACGTCCTGACTTTC
CASSLDRISGANVLTF
>TRBJ2-1|-|-|TRBV23-1
TGCGCCAGCAGTCAATCAAGGGGGGCCGCCTACAATGAGCAGTTCTTC
CASSQSRGAAYNEQFF
>TRBJ1-2|-|-|TRBV4-3
TGCGCCAGCAGCCAAGGGGGGAAAAGCAACTATGGCTACACCTTC
CASSQGGKSNYGYTF
>TRBJ2-1|-|TRBD2|TRBV7-2
TGTGCCAGCAGCTTACCCGGGGAGGGGTACAATGAGCAGTTCTTC
CASSLPGEGYNEQFF
>TRBJ1-2|-|-|TRBV7-2
TGTGCCAGCAGCGCGGAGGGGGTTGGCTATGGCTACACCTTC
CASSAEGVGYGYTF
>TRBJ2-1|-|-|TRBV7-3
TGTGCCAGCAGCTTAGGGGAGCTCCCATACAATGAGCAGTTCTTC
CASSLGELPYNEQFF
>TRBJ2-2|-|-|TRBV15
TGTGCCACCAGCAGAGCACAACTTGAGCTGTTTTTT
CATSRAQLELFF
>TRBJ2-1|once|-|TRBV5-1
TGCGCCAGCAGCTCCCGAGTCGACAATGAGCAGTTCTTC
CASSSRVDNEQFF
>TRBJ2-2|-|-|TRBV15
TGTGCCACCAGCAGAGATCCAGTCGGGGAGCTGTTTTTT
CATSRDPVGELFF
>TRBJ2-5|-|-|TRBV3-1/TRBV3-2
TGTGCCAGCAGCCAAGATTGGAGGCGGCAACTACAAGAGACCCAGTACTTC
CASSQDWRRQLQETQYF
>TRBJ1-1|-|-|TRBV9
TGTGCCAGCAGCGTAGGAGGACAAACTGAAGCTTTCTTT
CASSVGGQTEAFF
>TRBJ2-7|-|TRBD1|TRBV6-1
TGTGCCAGCAGTGAAGATTGGACAGGATTCTACGAGCAGTACTTC
CASSEDWTGFYEQYF
>TRBJ2-3|-|-|TRBV13
TGTGCCAGCAGCTTAGGCGGGGTCGGTTCAGATACGCAGTATTTT
CASSLGGVGSDTQYF
>TRBJ1-2|-|-|TRBV7-9
TGTGCCCTGGGGGGGGATAAGGACTATGGCTACACCTTC
CALGGDKDYGYTF
>TRBJ2-7|-|-|TRBV7-9
TGTGCCAGCAGCTTAGACGGGACCGACGAGCAGTACTTC
CASSLDGTDEQYF
>TRBJ1-3|-|-|TRBV5-1
TGCGCCAGCAGCTTGGTTGGGAACTCTGGAAACACCATATATTTT
CASSLVGNSGNTIYF
>TRBJ1-2|once|-|TRBV25-1
TGTGCCAGCAGTGATCCGTCCCGGGGACCCTCCTATGGCTACACCTTC
CASSDPSRGPSYGYTF
>TRBJ2-3|-|-|TRBV4-1
TGCGCCAGCAGCCAAGATCGGCAGGGAGGAACAGATACGCAGTATTTT
CASSQDRQGGTDTQYF
>TRBJ1-1|-|-|TRBV27
TGTGCCAGCAGCACCCGGGACGATCCTGAAGCTTTCTTT
CASSTRDDPEAFF
>TRBJ1-2|-|TRBD1|TRBV19
TGTGCCAGTAGTGAGGGGGCGTACTATGGCTACACCTTC
CASSEGAYYGYTF
>TRBJ1-2|-|-|TRBV27
TGTGCCAGCAGTTTTCAGGGAGGGAATAACTATGGCTACACCTTC
CASSFQGGNNYGYTF